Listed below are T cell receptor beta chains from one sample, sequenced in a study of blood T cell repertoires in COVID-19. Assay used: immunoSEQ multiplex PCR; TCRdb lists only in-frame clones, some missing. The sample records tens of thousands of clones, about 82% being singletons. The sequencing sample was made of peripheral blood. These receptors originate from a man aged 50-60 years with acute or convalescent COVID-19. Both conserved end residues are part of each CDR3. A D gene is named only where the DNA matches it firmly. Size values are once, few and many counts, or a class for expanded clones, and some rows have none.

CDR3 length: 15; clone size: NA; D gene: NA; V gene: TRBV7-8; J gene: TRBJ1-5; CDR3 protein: CASSTPTEPNQPQHF; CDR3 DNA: TGTGCCAGCAGCACACCGACAGAGCCCAATCAGCCCCAGCATTTT
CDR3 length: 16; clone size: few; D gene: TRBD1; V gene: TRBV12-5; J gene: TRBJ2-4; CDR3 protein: CASGRGQGDGKNIQYF; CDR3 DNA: TGTGCTAGTGGCAGAGGACAGGGGGATGGCAAAAACATTCAGTACTTC
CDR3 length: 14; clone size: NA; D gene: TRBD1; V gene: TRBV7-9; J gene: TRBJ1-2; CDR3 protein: CASSFQGGDYGYTF; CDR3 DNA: TGTGCCAGCAGCTTCCAAGGGGGCGACTATGGCTACACCTTC
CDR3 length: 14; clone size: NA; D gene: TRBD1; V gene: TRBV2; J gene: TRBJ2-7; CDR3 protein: CASVQGASPYEQYF; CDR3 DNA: TGTGCCAGTGTACAGGGGGCGAGCCCCTACGAGCAGTACTTC
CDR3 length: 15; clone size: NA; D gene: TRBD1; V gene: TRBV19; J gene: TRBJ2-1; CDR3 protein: CASSIRRGPLDEQFF; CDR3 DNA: TGTGCCAGTAGTATACGAAGGGGGCCCCTGGATGAGCAGTTCTTC
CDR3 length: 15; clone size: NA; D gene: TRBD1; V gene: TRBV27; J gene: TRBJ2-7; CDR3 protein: CASRKGWDSSYEQYF; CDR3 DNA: TGTGCCAGCAGGAAAGGTTGGGACAGTTCCTACGAGCAGTACTTC
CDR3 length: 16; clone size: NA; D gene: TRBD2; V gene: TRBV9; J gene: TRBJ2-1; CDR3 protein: CASSPLAGGSYNEQFF; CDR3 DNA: TGTGCCAGCAGCCCCCTAGCGGGAGGGTCCTACAATGAGCAGTTCTTC
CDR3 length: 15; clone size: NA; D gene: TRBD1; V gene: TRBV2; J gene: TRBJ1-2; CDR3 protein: CASSFPTGNNYGYTF; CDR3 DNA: TGTGCCAGCAGTTTCCCGACAGGGAATAACTATGGCTACACCTTC
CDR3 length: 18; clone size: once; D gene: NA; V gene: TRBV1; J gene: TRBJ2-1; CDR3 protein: CTSSHPGTSGLFYNEQFF; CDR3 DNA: TGCACCAGCAGCCACCCCGGGACTAGCGGGTTGTTTTACAATGAGCAGTTCTTC
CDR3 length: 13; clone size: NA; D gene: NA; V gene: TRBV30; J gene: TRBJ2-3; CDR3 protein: CARAGALTDTQYF; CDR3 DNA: TGTGCCCGGGCAGGGGCCCTCACAGATACGCAGTATTTT
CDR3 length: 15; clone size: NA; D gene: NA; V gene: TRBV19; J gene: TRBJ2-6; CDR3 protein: CASSIGAPGANVLTF; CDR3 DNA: TGTGCCAGTAGTATAGGGGCACCCGGGGCCAACGTCCTGACTTTC
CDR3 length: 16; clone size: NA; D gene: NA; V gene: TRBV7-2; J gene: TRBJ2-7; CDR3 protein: CASSFTTAPEYYEQYF; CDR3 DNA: TGTGCCAGCAGCTTTACGACAGCGCCCGAGTACTACGAGCAGTACTTC
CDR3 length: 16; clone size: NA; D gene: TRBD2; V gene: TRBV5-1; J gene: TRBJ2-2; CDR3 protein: CASSPLAGVDAGELFF; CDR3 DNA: TGCGCCAGCAGCCCCTTAGCGGGAGTAGACGCCGGGGAGCTGTTTTTT
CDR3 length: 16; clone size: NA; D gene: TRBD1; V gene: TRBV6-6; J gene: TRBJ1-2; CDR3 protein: CASSYSQTGGLAGYTF; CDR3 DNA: TGTGCCAGCAGTTACTCTCAGACAGGGGGCCTCGCTGGCTACACCTTC
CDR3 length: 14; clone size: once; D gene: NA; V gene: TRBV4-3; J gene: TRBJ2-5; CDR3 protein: CASSQDLVATLQYF; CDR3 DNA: TGCGCCAGCAGCCAAGATCTCGTAGCTACGCTCCAGTACTTC
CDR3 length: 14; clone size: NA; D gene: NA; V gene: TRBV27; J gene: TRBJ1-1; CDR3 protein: CASSPLQANTEAFF; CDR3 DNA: TGTGCCAGCAGTCCCCTGCAGGCGAACACTGAAGCTTTCTTT
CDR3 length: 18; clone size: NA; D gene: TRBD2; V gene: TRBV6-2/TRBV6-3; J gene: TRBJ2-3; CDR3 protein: CASSLPLTSGGVEDTQYF; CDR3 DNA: TGTGCCAGCAGTTTGCCTCTGACTAGCGGGGGTGTTGAAGATACGCAGTATTTT
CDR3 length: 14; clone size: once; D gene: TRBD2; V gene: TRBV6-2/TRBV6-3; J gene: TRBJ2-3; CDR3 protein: CASRPSGSIDTQYF; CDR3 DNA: TGTGCCAGCAGACCTAGCGGGAGTATAGATACGCAGTATTTT
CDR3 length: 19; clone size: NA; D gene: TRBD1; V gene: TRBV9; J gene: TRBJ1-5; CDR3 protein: CASSEGKGTGGLRNQPQHF; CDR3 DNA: TGTGCCAGCAGCGAGGGGAAAGGAACAGGGGGTTTAAGGAATCAGCCCCAGCATTTT
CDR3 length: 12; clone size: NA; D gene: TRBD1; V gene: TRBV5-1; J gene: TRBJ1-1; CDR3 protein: CASGTGVGEAFF; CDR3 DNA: TGCGCCAGTGGGACAGGGGTTGGTGAAGCTTTCTTT
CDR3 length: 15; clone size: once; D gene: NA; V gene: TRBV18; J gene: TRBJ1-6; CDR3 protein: CASSQQGSYNSPLHF; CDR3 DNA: TGTGCCAGCTCACAACAGGGTAGTTATAATTCACCCCTCCACTTT
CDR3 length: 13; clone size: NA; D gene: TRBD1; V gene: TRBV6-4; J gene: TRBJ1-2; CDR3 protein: CASSDLQGGSYTF; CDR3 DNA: TGTGCCAGCAGTGACCTCCAGGGGGGAAGCTACACCTTC
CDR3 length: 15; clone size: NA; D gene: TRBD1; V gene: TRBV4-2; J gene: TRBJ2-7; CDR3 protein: CASSRGGTGSYEQYF; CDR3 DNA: TGTGCCAGCAGCCGGGGGGGGACAGGGTCCTACGAGCAGTACTTC
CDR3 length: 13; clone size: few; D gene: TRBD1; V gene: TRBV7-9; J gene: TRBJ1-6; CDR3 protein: CASGGTGGSPLHF; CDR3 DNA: TGTGCCAGCGGCGGGACAGGGGGTTCACCCCTCCACTTT
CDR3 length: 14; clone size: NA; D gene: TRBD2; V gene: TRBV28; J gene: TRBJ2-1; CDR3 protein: CASRPAAGDNEQFF; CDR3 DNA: TGTGCCAGCAGGCCCGCGGCGGGGGACAATGAGCAGTTCTTC
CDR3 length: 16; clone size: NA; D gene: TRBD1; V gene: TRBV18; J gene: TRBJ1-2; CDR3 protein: CASSSNRGVTPYGYTF; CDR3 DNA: TGTGCCAGCTCATCAAACAGGGGCGTAACTCCCTATGGCTACACCTTC
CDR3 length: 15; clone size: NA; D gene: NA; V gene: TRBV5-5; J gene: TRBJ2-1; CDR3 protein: CASSLDGGTYNEQFF; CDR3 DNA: TGTGCCAGCAGCTTAGATGGCGGGACCTACAATGAGCAGTTCTTC
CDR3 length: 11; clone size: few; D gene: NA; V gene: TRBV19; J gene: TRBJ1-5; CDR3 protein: CASSEGKPQHF; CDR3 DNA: TGTGCCAGCTCAGAGGGTAAGCCCCAGCATTTT
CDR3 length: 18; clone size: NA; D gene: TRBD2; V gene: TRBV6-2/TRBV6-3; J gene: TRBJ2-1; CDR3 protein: CASSYSTRGRALYNEQFF; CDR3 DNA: TGTGCCAGCAGTTACTCGACCCGCGGGAGAGCACTCTACAATGAGCAGTTCTTC
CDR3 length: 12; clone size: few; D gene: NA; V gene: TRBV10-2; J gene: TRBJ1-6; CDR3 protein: CASGGGNSPLHF; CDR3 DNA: TGCGCCAGCGGGGGAGGAAATTCACCCCTCCACTTT
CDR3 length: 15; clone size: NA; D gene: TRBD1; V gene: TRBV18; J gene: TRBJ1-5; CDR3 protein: CASSPPGTGSQPQHF; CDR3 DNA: TGTGCCAGCTCACCTCCCGGGACAGGGAGTCAGCCCCAGCATTTT
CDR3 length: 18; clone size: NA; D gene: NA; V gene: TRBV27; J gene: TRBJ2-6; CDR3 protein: CASSLSPGAVSGANVLTF; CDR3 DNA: TGTGCCAGCAGTTTATCTCCAGGGGCGGTATCTGGGGCCAACGTCCTGACTTTC
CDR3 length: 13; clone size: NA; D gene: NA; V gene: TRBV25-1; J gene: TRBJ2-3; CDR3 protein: CASSATGTDTQYF; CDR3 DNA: TGTGCCAGCAGTGCTACCGGGACAGATACGCAGTATTTT
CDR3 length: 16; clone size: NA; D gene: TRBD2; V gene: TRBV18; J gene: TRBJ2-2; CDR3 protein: CASSPLGTSGTGELFF; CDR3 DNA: TGTGCCAGCTCACCACTAGGGACTAGCGGCACCGGGGAGCTGTTTTTT
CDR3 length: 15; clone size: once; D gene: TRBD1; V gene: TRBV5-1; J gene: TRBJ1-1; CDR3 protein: CASSLAGQANTEAFF; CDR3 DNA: TGCGCCAGCAGCTTGGCCGGACAGGCGAACACTGAAGCTTTCTTT
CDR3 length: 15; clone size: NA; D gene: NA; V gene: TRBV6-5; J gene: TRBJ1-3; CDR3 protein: CAKNGGRSSGNTIYF; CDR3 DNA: TGTGCCAAAAACGGAGGCCGGAGCTCTGGAAACACCATATATTTT
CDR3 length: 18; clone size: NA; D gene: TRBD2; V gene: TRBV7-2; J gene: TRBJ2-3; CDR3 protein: CASSLASLAGGPTDTQYF; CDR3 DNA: TGTGCCAGCAGCTTAGCGAGCCTAGCGGGGGGACCTACAGATACGCAGTATTTT
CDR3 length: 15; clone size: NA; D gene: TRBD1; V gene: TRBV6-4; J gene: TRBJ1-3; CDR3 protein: CASSLAQGANNTIYF; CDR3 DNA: TGTGCCAGCAGCCTCGCACAGGGGGCGAACAACACCATATATTTT
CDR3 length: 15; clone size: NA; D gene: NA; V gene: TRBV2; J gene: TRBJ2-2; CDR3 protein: CASIPDRLNTGELFF; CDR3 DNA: TGTGCCAGCATTCCCGACAGATTGAACACCGGGGAGCTGTTTTTT
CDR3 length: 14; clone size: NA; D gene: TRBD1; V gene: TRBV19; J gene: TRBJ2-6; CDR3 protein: CASRRDSGANVLTF; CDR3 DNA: TGTGCCAGTAGACGGGACAGTGGGGCCAACGTCCTGACTTTC
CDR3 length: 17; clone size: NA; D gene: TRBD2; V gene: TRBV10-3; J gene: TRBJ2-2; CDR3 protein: CAISPTNGGSNTGELFF; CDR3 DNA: TGTGCCATCAGTCCAACTAACGGGGGGTCGAACACCGGGGAGCTGTTTTTT
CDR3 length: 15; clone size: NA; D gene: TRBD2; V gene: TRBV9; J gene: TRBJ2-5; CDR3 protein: CASSSVAGGHETQYF; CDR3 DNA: TGTGCCAGCAGCTCCGTAGCGGGGGGGCACGAGACCCAGTACTTC
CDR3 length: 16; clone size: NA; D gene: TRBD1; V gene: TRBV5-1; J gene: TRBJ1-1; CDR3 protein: CASSLATGTVYTEAFF; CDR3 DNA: TGCGCCAGCAGCTTGGCAACCGGGACAGTTTACACTGAAGCTTTCTTT
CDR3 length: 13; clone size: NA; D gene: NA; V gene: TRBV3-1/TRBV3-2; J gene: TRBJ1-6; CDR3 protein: CASSQERRAPLHF; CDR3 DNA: TGTGCCAGCAGCCAAGAGAGGCGGGCACCCCTCCACTTT
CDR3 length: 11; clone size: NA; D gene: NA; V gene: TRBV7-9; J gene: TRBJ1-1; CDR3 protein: CASSFYPEAFF; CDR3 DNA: TGTGCCAGCAGCTTCTACCCAGAAGCTTTCTTT
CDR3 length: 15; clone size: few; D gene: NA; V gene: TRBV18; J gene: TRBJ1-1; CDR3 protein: CASSPRGTGNTEAFF; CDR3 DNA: TGTGCCAGCTCACCAAGGGGGACGGGGAACACTGAAGCTTTCTTT
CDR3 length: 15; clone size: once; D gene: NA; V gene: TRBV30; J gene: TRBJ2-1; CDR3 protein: CAWSPLARSYNEQFF; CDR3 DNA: TGTGCCTGGAGTCCCTTAGCGCGCTCCTACAATGAGCAGTTCTTC
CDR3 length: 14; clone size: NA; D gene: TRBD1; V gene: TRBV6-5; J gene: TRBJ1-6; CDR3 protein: CASTTRDRGSPLHF; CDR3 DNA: TGTGCCAGCACCACCCGGGACAGAGGCTCACCCCTCCACTTT
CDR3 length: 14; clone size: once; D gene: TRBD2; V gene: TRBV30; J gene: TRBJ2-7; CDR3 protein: CAWSSGGNSYEQYF; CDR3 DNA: TGTGCCTGGAGTTCGGGAGGAAACTCCTACGAGCAGTACTTC
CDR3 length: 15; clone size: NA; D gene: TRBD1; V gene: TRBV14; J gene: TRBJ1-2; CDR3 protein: CASSLPGTGSYGYTF; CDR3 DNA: TGTGCCAGCAGCCTACCCGGGACAGGGAGTTATGGCTACACCTTC
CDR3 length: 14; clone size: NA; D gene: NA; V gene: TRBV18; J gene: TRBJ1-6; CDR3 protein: CASSLDGRNSPLHF; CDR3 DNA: TGTGCCAGCTCCCTCGACGGGAGAAATTCACCCCTCCACTTT
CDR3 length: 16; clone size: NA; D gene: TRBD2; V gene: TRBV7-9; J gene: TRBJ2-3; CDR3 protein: CASSSTSGRGADTQYF; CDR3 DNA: TGTGCCAGCAGCTCGACTAGCGGGAGAGGCGCAGATACGCAGTATTTT
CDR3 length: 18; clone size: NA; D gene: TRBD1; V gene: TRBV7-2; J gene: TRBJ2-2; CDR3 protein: CASSTGGKKGRDTGELFF; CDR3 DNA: TGTGCCAGCAGCACAGGGGGCAAGAAGGGACGGGACACCGGGGAGCTGTTTTTT
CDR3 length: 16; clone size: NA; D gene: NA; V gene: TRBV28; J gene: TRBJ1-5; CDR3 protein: CASSNLGGRSNQPQHF; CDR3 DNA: TGTGCCAGCAGTAACTTAGGGGGACGTAGCAATCAGCCCCAGCATTTT
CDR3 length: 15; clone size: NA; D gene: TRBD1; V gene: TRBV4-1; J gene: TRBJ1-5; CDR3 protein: CASSHSGQGDQPQHF; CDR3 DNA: TGCGCCAGCAGCCACTCAGGACAGGGTGATCAGCCCCAGCATTTT
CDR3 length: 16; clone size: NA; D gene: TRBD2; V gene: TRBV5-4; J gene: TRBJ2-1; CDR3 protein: CASSFPSGSSYNEQFF; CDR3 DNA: TGTGCCAGCAGCTTCCCTAGCGGGAGCTCCTACAATGAGCAGTTCTTC
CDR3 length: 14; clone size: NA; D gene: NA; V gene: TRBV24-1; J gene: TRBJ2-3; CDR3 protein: CATTDRIAGDTQYF; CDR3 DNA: TGTGCCACCACTGACAGGATCGCTGGAGATACGCAGTATTTT
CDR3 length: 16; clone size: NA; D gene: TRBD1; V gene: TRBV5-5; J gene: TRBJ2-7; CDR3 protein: CASSLAEGAVTYEQYF; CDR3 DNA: TGTGCCAGCAGCTTGGCCGAGGGGGCAGTAACCTACGAGCAGTACTTC